These 13 T cell receptor beta chains came from one sample sequenced in a study of blood T cell repertoires in COVID-19. Only in-frame clones appear in the TCRdb table, and some are missing; sequencing was by immunoSEQ multiplex PCR. This sample has 250,000 to 300,000 clones, with 91% found just once. The sequencing input was PBMCs or T cells enriched from blood (not recorded which). The source is a human donor in a cohort exposed to, infected with or recovered from COVID-19 (not recorded which). The donor label of this sample is uncertain.

The genes are TRBV4-2 and TRBJ2-3; 8 bases match TRBD2. The CDR3 is 17 residues long. V shed 0 bases and J 3 bases; nucleotides not matched to a gene: 8. CDR1 and CDR2 (germline): LGHNA, YNFKEQ. CDR3 coding DNA: TGTGCCAGCAGCCAAGATGGTCCGAGCGGGGGAACAGATACGCAGTATTTT. The encoded protein is CASSQDGPSGGTDTQYF.

This clone was picked up one time. The chain recombines TRBV19 with TRBJ1-5, with 9 bases that match TRBD1. There are 14 residues in the CDR3. V lost 5 bases, J lost 4 bases, and 3 bases stayed unmatched. From germline, CDR1 is LNHDA and CDR2 SQIVND (reference sequence). CDR3 sequence (DNA): TGTGCCAGTAGTGGGGACAGGGAGAATCAGCCCCAGCATTTT. It is translated as CASSGDRENQPQHF.

The chain employs TRBV3-1 (or the pseudogene TRBV3-2) and TRBJ1-3; 8 bases are a match to TRBD1. CDR3 length: 16 amino acids. V lost 0 bases, J lost 8 bases, and 9 bases stayed unmatched. Germline values: CDR1 LGHDT, CDR2 YNNKEL (reference sequence). The CDR3 sequence: CASSQDRPGGIDTIYF. The CDR3 DNA sequence: TGTGCCAGCAGCCAAGATCGACCAGGGGGCATCGACACCATATATTTT.

The V call is TRBV7-2, the J call TRBJ1-2, with 7 positions matching TRBD1. CDR1 SGHTA and CDR2 FQGNSA come from the germline V gene. The CDR3 covers 14 residues. Trimming at V came to 5 bases and at J to 5 bases, leaving 8 bases not matched to a gene. CDR3 in DNA: TGTGCCAGCAGCCCGGAGGGGGCTTTTTATGGCTACACCTTC. Protein: CASSPEGAFYGYTF.

This chain joins TRBV6-5 and TRBJ1-1; 7 bases fit TRBD1. The CDR3 extends over 14 amino acids. Germline loops: CDR1 MNHEY, CDR2 SVGAGI. V trimming: 7 bases; J trimming: 5 bases; junction bases outside the gene matches: 10. The CDR3: CASIIGTVGTEAFF. CDR3 coding DNA: TGTGCCAGCATTATCGGGACAGTGGGAACTGAAGCTTTCTTT.

This chain connects TRBV24-1 to TRBJ1-5; D remains ambiguous. The germline V gene encodes CDR1 KGHDR and CDR2 SFDVKD. This CDR3 region has 15 residues. Trimming pared 2 bases from V and 0 bases from J, leaving 7 bases between. CDR3 DNA sequence: TGTGCCACCAGTGATTCGGACTATAGCAATCAGCCCCAGCATTTT. Translated: CATSDSDYSNQPQHF.

The rearrangement uses TRBV5-1 and TRBJ2-3, with TRBD2 as a possible D gene (6 bases). The V gene's germline CDR1 is SGHRS and CDR2 YFSETQ. The V end lost 4 bases, the J end lost 4 bases, and 13 bases lay between the germline ends. The CDR3 is 14 amino acids. The CDR3 sequence: CASSGRGLADTQYF. The CDR3, as DNA: TGCGCCAGCAGCGGGCGGGGCCTGGCAGATACGCAGTATTTT.

J is TRBJ2-1 and V is TRBV19, with 7 positions matching TRBD1. Unmatched junction bases numbered 12, after V lost 10 bases and J lost 3 bases. CDR1 LNHDA and CDR2 SQIVND come from the germline V gene (reference sequence). The CDR3 has 15 amino acids. For the CDR3, the DNA is TGTGCCACCTCGTGGGGGACAGCGATCTACAATGAGCAGTTCTTC. Translating gives CATSWGTAIYNEQFF.

CDR3 nucleotides: TGTGCCTGGGGACAGGGTTACGAGCAGTACTTC. Translating gives CAWGQGYEQYF. This chain joins TRBV30 and TRBJ2-7, with TRBD1 matching 8 bases. The germline V gene has CDR1 GTSNPN and CDR2 SVGIG (reference sequence). The CDR3 is made up of 11 amino acids. Losses at the gene ends were 5 bases for V and 4 bases for J; bases not matched to a gene: 1. Full variable domain (outside the CDR3, taken from reference TRBV30 and TRBJ2-7): SQTIHQWPATLVQPVGSPLSLECTVEGTSNPNLYWYRQAAGRGLQLLFYSVGIGQISSEVPQNLSASRPQDRQFILSSKKLLLSDSGFYLCAWGQGYEQYFGPGTRLTVT.

In its sample, this clone was seen once. The chain carries TRBV7-9 and TRBJ2-6, with D unclear. This CDR3 comprises 15 residues. With 2 bases removed from V and 2 bases from J, the gap between germline ends came to 7 bases. Germline values: CDR1 SEHNR, CDR2 FQNEAQ (reference sequence). CDR3 sequence: CASSLISPGANVLTF. DNA for the CDR3: TGTGCCAGCAGCTTAATCTCCCCTGGGGCCAACGTCCTGACTTTC. Based on the CDR3 plus reference TRBV7-9 and TRBJ2-6, the full variable domain is DTGVSQNPRHKITKRGQNVTFRCDPISEHNRLYWYRQTLGQGPEFLTYFQNEAQLEKSRLLSDRFSAERPKGSFSTLEIQRTEQGDSAMYLCASSLISPGANVLTFGAGSRLTVL.

This chain connects TRBV18 to TRBJ2-7; 8 nucleotides line up with TRBD1. CDR1 KGHSH and CDR2 LQKENI come from the germline V gene. This CDR3 contains 14 residues. The junction had 4 bases not matched to a gene; V was cut back by 1 base and J by 5 bases. Here the CDR3 reads CASSPRSQGDEQYF. The CDR3, as DNA: TGTGCCAGCTCACCACGGTCACAGGGGGACGAGCAGTACTTC. Together with reference TRBV18 and TRBJ2-7, the CDR3 gives the full variable domain: NAGVMQNPRHLVRRRGQEARLRCSPMKGHSHVYWYRQLPEEGLKFMVYLQKENIIDESGMPKERFSAEFPKEGPSILRIQQVVRGDSAAYFCASSPRSQGDEQYFGPGTRLTVT.

The V and J genes are TRBV4-2 and TRBJ1-2; 8 positions agree with TRBD1. The germline V gene encodes CDR1 LGHNA and CDR2 YNFKEQ. This CDR3 has 17 residues. V shed 0 bases and J 5 bases; nucleotides not matched to a gene: 11. The CDR3 region is CASSQEGVDRGNYGYTF. DNA of the CDR3: TGTGCCAGCAGCCAAGAGGGGGTAGACAGGGGAAATTATGGCTACACCTTC.

The chain joins TRBV25-1 to TRBJ1-2, with D maybe TRBD1 (5 bases). Trimming pared 8 bases from V and 8 bases from J, leaving 15 bases between. This CDR3 region has 12 residues. Per germline, CDR1 MGHDK and CDR2 SYGVNS. The CDR3 loop is CASRRPGMGYTF. For the CDR3, the DNA is TGTGCCAGCCGTAGGCCAGGGATGGGCTACACCTTC.